The 11 T cell receptor beta chains listed next were all sequenced from one sample in a study of cytomegalovirus exposure and HLA in healthy donors. PCR employed 60 Vbeta and 13 Jbeta primers. Only in-frame clones appear in the TCRdb table, and some are missing; sequencing was by immunoSEQ multiplex PCR. The data hold approximately 81,000 clones, with roughly 72% observed a single time. Sequencing was performed on PBMCs. These receptors were taken from a man between 40 and 49 years old in good health and CMV-seropositive.

V is TRBV13 and J is TRBJ2-7; D unresolved. Germline V gene lookup returns CDR1 PRHDT and CDR2 FYEKMQ (reference sequence). V lost 5 bases and J 2 bases, leaving 40 bases between the germline ends. The CDR3 spans 23 residues. In DNA, the CDR3 is TGTGCCAGCAGCCCCTCGGGTACACAATTCCCCTCCCCAAAAGATGGAGCCACCTACGAGCAGTACTTC. Amino acid sequence: CASSPSGTQFPSPKDGATYEQYF.

The chain joins TRBV12-5 to TRBJ1-1, with D possibly being TRBD1 (6 bases). Germline CDR1 is LGHNT and CDR2 is FRNRAP. The CDR3 totals 19 residues. V lost 0 bases, J lost 2 bases, and 22 bases lay in between. The CDR3 reads CASGLVPNPPNRENTEAFF. CDR3 sequence (DNA): TGTGCTAGTGGTTTGGTACCAAATCCACCTAACAGGGAAAACACTGAAGCTTTCTTT.

This clone was recorded once. The rearrangement links TRBV6-1 to TRBJ2-7; 7 bases are a match to TRBD1. The germline V gene encodes CDR1 MNHNS and CDR2 SASEGT. The ends lost 10 bases at V and 6 bases at J; junction bases unmatched: 15. The CDR3 extends over 14 amino acids. Here the CDR3 reads CATRQGDQVGEQYF. CDR3 bases: TGTGCCACCAGACAGGGTGATCAAGTAGGCGAGCAGTACTTC.

This clone was seen a few times. This chain links TRBV4-1 with TRBJ2-2, with 7 bases fitting TRBD1. Germline assignment: CDR1 MGHRA and CDR2 YSYEKL. V shed 7 bases and J 6 bases; nucleotides not matched to a gene: 11. The CDR3 spans 15 residues. In DNA form, the CDR3 reads TGCGCCAGCATGCCCGGGACAGAGATTTCCGGGGAGCTGTTTTTT. Translation: CASMPGTEISGELFF.

V usage is TRBV5-1 and J usage is TRBJ1-1; a weak D match, TRBD1 (6 bases). The CDR3 length is 13 residues. The ends were cut back, 3 bases at V and 2 bases at J, with 8 bases in the middle. CDR1 is SGHRS and CDR2 is YFSETQ in the germline V gene. The CDR3 spells CASSWTVNTEAFF. The CDR3 region has the DNA TGCGCCAGCAGCTGGACAGTTAACACTGAAGCTTTCTTT.

Worth noting for this clone: Other nucleotide sequences in the sample specify the same CDR3. J is TRBJ2-1 and V is TRBV7-9; no clear D gene. This CDR3 comprises 14 residues. V was shortened by 1 base and J by 0 bases, with 4 bases between the two germline ends. Germline values: CDR1 SEHNR, CDR2 FQNEAQ (reference sequence). The CDR3 DNA sequence: TGTGCCAGCAGCTTAGGGAGCTCCTACAATGAGCAGTTCTTC. It translates to CASSLGSSYNEQFF.

The chain joins TRBV11-3 to TRBJ1-3; no reliable D call. The CDR3 sequence is 16 residues long. Trimming cost V 1 base and J 0 bases, with 10 bases left between them. From germline, CDR1 is SGHNT and CDR2 YENEEA. CDR3 protein: CASSLGASSSGNTIYF. Written as DNA, the CDR3 is TGTGCCAGCAGCTTAGGGGCGTCGAGCTCTGGAAACACCATATATTTT. Together with reference TRBV11-3 and TRBJ1-3, the CDR3 gives the full variable domain: EAGVVQSPRYKIIEKKQPVAFWCNPISGHNTLYWYLQNLGQGPELLIRYENEEAVDDSQLPKDRFSAERLKGVDSTLKIQPAELGDSAVYLCASSLGASSSGNTIYFGEGSWLTVV.

The chain carries TRBV4-1 and TRBJ2-3; a possible D gene is TRBD2 (7 bases). The ends were cut back, 1 base at V and 2 bases at J, with 16 bases in the middle. The CDR3 is 17 amino acids. Germline CDR1 MGHRA, CDR2 YSYEKL. This chain's CDR3 is CASSQGGGGGNTDTQYF. The CDR3 DNA reads as TGCGCCAGCAGCCAAGGGGGGGGAGGGGGGAACACAGATACGCAGTATTTT.

This clone was observed a single time. V gene TRBV18 combines with J gene TRBJ1-4; no definite D call. Germline assignment: CDR1 KGHSH and CDR2 LQKENI. The CDR3 is made up of 15 amino acids. V shed 3 bases and J shed 3 bases, with 11 bases lying between them. This chain's CDR3 is CASSPTTGANEKLFF. CDR3 nucleotide sequence: TGTGCCAGCTCACCTACGACCGGAGCTAATGAAAAACTGTTTTTT.

In its sample, this clone was seen a few times. The rearrangement links TRBV5-1 to TRBJ1-1; 9 bases map to TRBD1. Germline V gene lookup returns CDR1 SGHRS and CDR2 YFSETQ. V shed 5 bases and J 8 bases; nucleotides not matched to a gene: 4. CDR3 size: 12 residues. The CDR3, as DNA: TGCGCCAGCAGGTTAGACAGGGGGGAAGCTTTCTTT. Amino acid sequence: CASRLDRGEAFF.

The chain uses TRBV7-9 and TRBJ1-1, with 9 bases lining up with TRBD1. CDR1 SEHNR and CDR2 FQNEAQ come from the germline V gene (reference sequence). The CDR3 covers 16 residues. V gave up 6 bases and J gave up 4 bases; unmatched junction bases: 12. CDR3 coding DNA: TGTGCCAGCAGTTCCGGGACAGGGTCCTTGAGCACTGAAGCTTTCTTT. Protein sequence: CASSSGTGSLSTEAFF.